This TCR beta chain was captured by sequencing in a study of CD8 T cells in Susac syndrome. RNA amounts of roughly 0.45 to 1 ug underwent reverse transcription with random hexamers. TCRdb independently ran MiXCR on the immunoSEQ multiplex PCR reads; one entry per CDR3 protein. The repertoire has approximately 150,000 distinct CDR3 sequences, 94% of them found once; the top ten carry under 0.095%. Findings of the study overall: An acknowledgment was made by the study that its TCR sequencing and HLA analysis involved relatively few individuals.

As concerns this clonotype: Its antigen is unidentified.

This CDR3 comprises 13 residues. Germline CDR1 and CDR2: MGHRA and YSYEKL. Between the trimmed V and J ends, which lost 4 bases and 7 bases, there was a span of 11 bases. This chain connects TRBV4-1 to TRBJ1-5; D is unresolved. Input material: CD4+ T cells from PBMCs. This TCR derives from a human donor in good health. The CDR3 loop is CASSPRRVQPQHF. The CDR3 nucleotides are TGCGCCAGCAGCCCTCGGAGGGTACAGCCCCAGCATTTT.